Below, 13 T cell receptor beta chains from the same sample are listed, as sequenced in a study of blood T cells in healthy people across ages. For the second PCR, which ran for about 6 to 11 cycles, a sample-barcoded 5' primer and a J-beta primer mix were used. TCRdb reanalysed the 5' RACE reads using MiXCR and keeps one entry per CDR3 protein. The profile covers 550,000 to 600,000 distinct CDR3 sequences, with 25% to 30% appearing a single time and approximately 17% taken by the ten largest. Sequenced material: blood. All receptors derive from an older woman in good health.

In this sample, this clonotype turned up many times. The rearrangement uses TRBV6-2 or TRBV6-3 and TRBJ2-5, with D unclear. Looked up from germline, CDR1 is MNHEY and CDR2 is SVGEGT. The V end lost 2 bases, the J end lost 4 bases, and 14 bases lay between the germline ends. The CDR3 loop spans 15 amino acids. This CDR3 reads CASSYPDQYSETQYF. DNA for the CDR3: TGTGCCAGCAGTTACCCGGACCAGTATTCAGAGACCCAGTACTTC.

In this sample, this clonotype turned up a few times. This sequence joins TRBV7-9 and TRBJ2-5, with 9 nucleotides matching TRBD1. The CDR3 consists of 14 residues. Per germline, CDR1 SEHNR and CDR2 FQNEAQ (reference sequence). V lost 5 bases and J lost 13; bases outside the gene matches: 14. CDR3 protein: CASSQQGSGTGLYF. In nucleotides, the CDR3 is TGTGCCAGCAGCCAACAAGGAAGCGGGACAGGGTTGTACTTC.

J is TRBJ2-5 and V is TRBV27, with 10 bases lining up with TRBD2. The CDR3 extends over 15 amino acids. The trim removed 6 bases at V and 3 bases at J, leaving 7 bases unmatched. Germline V gene lookup returns CDR1 MNHEY and CDR2 SMNVEV (reference sequence). The CDR3 reads CASRSSGGPKETQYF. CDR3 sequence (DNA): TGTGCCAGCAGGAGTAGCGGGGGGCCCAAAGAGACCCAGTACTTC.

This clonotype was seen a few times. The CDR3 nucleotides read TGCGCCAGCAGGGATCTGGGGGTCCCCCTCCACTTT. It codes for CASRDLGVPLHF. The chain is built from TRBV10-2 and TRBJ1-6; the D gene is possibly TRBD1 (5 bases). Trimming left V 6 bases short and J 13 bases short, with 13 bases between. The CDR3 contains 12 residues. From germline, CDR1 is WSHSY and CDR2 SAAADI.

This clonotype has just a few counts. This rearrangement joins TRBV4-2 to TRBJ2-2; 11 bases agree with TRBD2. CDR1 and CDR2 (germline): LGHNA, YNFKEQ. With V trimmed by 2 bases and J by 7 bases, 9 bases remained unmatched. This CDR3 region has 17 residues. The CDR3 loop is CASSQHTGTSGFGELFF. CDR3 DNA: TGTGCCAGCAGCCAACACACCGGGACTAGCGGTTTCGGGGAGCTGTTTTTT.

The genes are TRBV5-6 and TRBJ2-7, with D possibly matching TRBD2 (5 bases). Trimming removed 2 bases from V and 5 bases from J, with 8 bases in between. Germline loops: CDR1 SGHDT, CDR2 YYEEEE. This CDR3 is built from 12 residues. The CDR3 DNA is TGTGCCAGCAGCTTCGGACTGAACGAGCAGTACTTC. Protein product: CASSFGLNEQYF.

The V gene is TRBV7-9, the J gene TRBJ1-3, with D perhaps TRBD1 (5 bases). CDR1 and CDR2 (germline): SEHNR, FQNEAQ (reference sequence). The CDR3 extends over 16 amino acids. Trimming pared 5 bases from V and 9 bases from J, leaving 23 bases between. CDR3 region: CASSQIPGTKSSTIYF. DNA of the CDR3: TGTGCCAGCAGCCAGATCCCCGGGACCAAAAGCAGCACCATATATTTT.

V usage is TRBV7-2 and J usage is TRBJ1-4; D may be TRBD1 (5 bases). The germline V and J ends were trimmed by 2 bases and 5 bases, with 12 bases remaining between them. The CDR3 sequence is 15 residues long. Per germline, CDR1 SGHTA and CDR2 FQGNSA. CDR3: CASSLWGLPNEKLFF. The CDR3 DNA follows: TGTGCCAGCAGCTTATGGGGACTACCAAATGAAAAACTGTTTTTT.

In its sample, this clonotype was seen a few times. One end of the junction is discordant with germline, which a read error may explain. The rearrangement links TRBV11-2 to TRBJ1-1; D may be TRBD1 (5 bases). Germline V lookup: CDR1 SGHAT, CDR2 FQNNGV. This CDR3 comprises 13 residues. CDR3 nucleotides: TGTGCCAGCAGCTCGGCAGGGTATGGTGAAGCGTTCTTT. Translated: CASSSAGYGEAFF.

This clonotype came up a few times. The chain couples TRBV7-2 to TRBJ2-5; 8 bases fit TRBD2. CDR3 length equals 15 residues. Per germline, CDR1 SGHTA and CDR2 FQGNSA. With V trimmed by 4 bases and J by 5 bases, 9 bases remained unmatched. The DNA of the CDR3 is TGTGCCAGCAGCTACAACGGGGGGGCCGTTGAGACCCAGTACTTC. This codes for CASSYNGGAVETQYF.

Only a few counts were recorded for this clonotype. The gene calls are TRBV7-2 and TRBJ2-7; D tentatively fits TRBD1 or TRBD2 (5 bases each). CDR1 and CDR2 from the germline V gene are SGHTA and FQGNSA. Trimming shortened V by 5 bases and J by 4 bases, and 18 bases separated the two germline ends. CDR3 length: 15 amino acids. CDR3 region: CASSTWGRWRYEQYF. In DNA, the CDR3 is TGTGCCAGCAGCACTTGGGGGAGATGGCGTTACGAGCAGTACTTC.

The chain joins TRBV20-1 to TRBJ1-2; no firm D call. This CDR3 spans 10 amino acids. Germline CDR1 is DFQATT and CDR2 is SNEGSKA (reference sequence). Trimming pared 6 bases from V and 6 bases from J, leaving 8 bases between. The CDR3 nucleotides are TGCAGTGCAGGTTGGGATGGCTACACCTTC. Translating gives CSAGWDGYTF.

This clonotype was picked up a small number of times. At one boundary the junction diverges from the germline segment, which might be a read error. The chain joins TRBV20-1 to TRBJ1-1; the D gene is possibly TRBD1 (5 bases). Germline CDR1 DFQATT, CDR2 SNEGSKA (reference sequence). The CDR3 runs to 15 residues. The CDR3 protein is CSAREGPGWNTEAFF. The CDR3 bases are TGCAGTGCTAGAGAGGGGCCGGGTTGGAACACCGAAGCTTTCTTT.